A single sample gave rise to the 24 T cell receptor beta chains below, sequenced in a study of T cell responses to AZD1222 COVID-19 vaccine. The protocol was immunoSEQ multiplex PCR, while the TCRdb copy is restricted to in-frame clones and leaves out a portion. This table has some 60,000 clones, roughly nine tenths appearing once. The sample in question was peripheral blood, obtained 28 days after the second AZD1222 dose. All receptors come from an adult who received the AZD1222 COVID-19 vaccine.

The chain carries TRBV10-1 and TRBJ2-1, with 8 bases that match TRBD2. The CDR3 consists of 14 residues. J was trimmed by 9 bases and V by 4 bases; bases with no gene match: 8. Germline loops: CDR1 WNHNN, CDR2 SYGVQD (reference sequence). This CDR3 is CASSGASGLGEQFF. The CDR3 DNA is TGCGCCAGCAGTGGGGCTAGCGGGTTAGGTGAGCAGTTCTTC.

CDR3 amino acids: CAWGLAGSHGELFF. The CDR3 nucleotides are TGTGCCTGGGGACTAGCGGGGTCTCACGGGGAGCTGTTTTTT. The rearrangement links TRBV30 to TRBJ2-2; TRBD2 agrees at 12 bases. In germline, CDR1 is GTSNPN, CDR2 SVGIG (reference sequence). The CDR3 is 14 residues long. V gave up 5 bases and J gave up 7 bases; unmatched junction bases: 5. Complete variable domain (other parts from reference TRBV30 and TRBJ2-2): SQTIHQWPATLVQPVGSPLSLECTVEGTSNPNLYWYRQAAGRGLQLLFYSVGIGQISSEVPQNLSASRPQDRQFILSSKKLLLSDSGFYLCAWGLAGSHGELFFGEGSRLTVL.

The gene calls are TRBV5-1 and TRBJ2-1; D may be TRBD1 (6 bases). Germline V gene data show CDR1 as SGHRS and CDR2 as YFSETQ. The CDR3 covers 15 residues. Trimming removed 0 bases from V and 8 bases from J, with 15 bases in between. The CDR3 loop is CASSLDGQSFYEQFF. The CDR3 nucleotides are TGCGCCAGCAGCTTGGACGGACAGAGCTTCTATGAGCAGTTCTTC.

This clone was seen only once. The chain recombines TRBV2 with TRBJ1-2; D gene unclear. The CDR3 totals 16 residues. CDR1 is SNHLY, CDR2 FYNNEI, per germline. Trimming stripped 6 bases from V and 4 bases from J, with 21 bases between. The CDR3 DNA sequence: TGTGCCAGCAGCCCGTCCGAGGGCCAACTATCCTATGGCTACACCTTC. Its protein product is CASSPSEGQLSYGYTF.

The V call is TRBV10-3, the J call TRBJ2-3, with D possibly matching TRBD2 (5 bases). Trimming cost V 7 bases and J 2 bases, with 10 bases left between them. This CDR3 is built from 13 residues. Germline values: CDR1 ENHRY, CDR2 SYGVKD. The CDR3 DNA is TGTGCCATCAAAGAGGGCTCCACAGATACGCAGTATTTT. As protein: CAIKEGSTDTQYF.

J is TRBJ1-2 and V is TRBV19; a weak D match, TRBD1 (5 bases). Germline assignment: CDR1 LNHDA and CDR2 SQIVND (reference sequence). The ends were cut back, 5 bases at V and 3 bases at J, with 13 bases in the middle. The CDR3 totals 14 residues. Here the CDR3 reads CASSATQADYGYTF. The CDR3 DNA reads TGTGCCAGTAGTGCCACACAGGCCGACTATGGCTACACCTTC.

This chain joins TRBV11-2 and TRBJ2-2, with D possibly being TRBD2 (6 bases). The CDR3 covers 15 residues. The germline gives CDR1 SGHAT, CDR2 FQNNGV. Trimming removed 1 base at V and 6 bases at J, with 12 bases between. CDR3 bases: TGTGCCAGCAGCTTAGTTGGAGGGCTCTCCGGGGAGCTGTTTTTT. Amino acids: CASSLVGGLSGELFF.

The chain employs TRBV7-2 and TRBJ2-7; D call uncertain. Trimming pared 7 bases from V and 4 bases from J, leaving 17 bases between. In germline, CDR1 is SGHTA, CDR2 FQGNSA. The CDR3 consists of 14 residues. The CDR3 region has the DNA TGTGCCAGCACCTCGTCGGGTGTTGCTTACGAGCAGTACTTC. It translates to CASTSSGVAYEQYF.

The V call is TRBV9, the J call TRBJ2-5; no clear D gene. CDR3 length: 15 residues. Trimming left V 4 bases short and J 3 bases short, with 16 bases between. Germline V lookup: CDR1 SGDLS, CDR2 YYNGEE. CDR3: CASSFKPGLEETQYF. In DNA, the CDR3 is TGTGCCAGCAGCTTCAAACCCGGGCTAGAAGAGACCCAGTACTTC.

The chain carries TRBV6-5 and TRBJ1-2, with 7 bases identical to TRBD1. J lost 7 bases, V lost 6 bases, and 8 bases had no gene match. The CDR3 loop spans 13 amino acids. Germline V gives CDR1 MNHEY, CDR2 SVGAGI. CDR3 amino acids: CASSSDRVSGYTF. The CDR3 DNA reads as TGTGCCAGCAGCTCAGACAGGGTCTCTGGCTACACCTTC.

The chain combines TRBV19 with TRBJ2-2; D call uncertain. Germline CDR1 is LNHDA and CDR2 is SQIVND (reference sequence). Trimming took off 0 bases at V and 4 bases at J, with 6 bases between the two ends. The CDR3 has 14 residues. Here the CDR3 reads CASSIERATGELFF. The DNA for the CDR3 is TGTGCCAGTAGTATAGAAAGAGCCACCGGGGAGCTGTTTTTT.

The rearrangement links TRBV2 to TRBJ2-4, with D possibly matching TRBD1 (5 bases). Germline V lookup: CDR1 SNHLY, CDR2 FYNNEI. CDR3 length: 16 amino acids. V dropped 7 bases and J dropped 0 bases, with 16 bases sitting between them. The CDR3: CASTDSLTLAKNIQYF. CDR3 nucleotides: TGTGCCAGCACTGACAGTTTAACGCTAGCCAAAAACATTCAGTACTTC.

This clone came up a few times. This chain joins TRBV6-1 and TRBJ1-1; D is undetermined. The CDR3 length is 14 residues. Germline V gene sequence: CDR1 MNHNS, CDR2 SASEGT. Trimming stripped 2 bases from V and 3 bases from J, with 10 bases between. The CDR3 region has the DNA TGTGCCAGCAGTGAAACCAGGCGGGACACTGAAGCTTTCTTT. Its translation: CASSETRRDTEAFF.

The CDR3 is CASSATGVGTGELFF. The CDR3 DNA sequence: TGCGCCAGCAGCGCAACAGGGGTTGGTACCGGGGAGCTGTTTTTT. This rearrangement joins TRBV5-1 to TRBJ2-2; 7 bases match TRBD1. J lost 5 bases, V lost 4 bases, and 8 bases had no gene match. There are 15 residues in the CDR3. The germline CDR1 and CDR2 sequences are SGHRS and YFSETQ.

The V gene is TRBV12-3 or TRBV12-4, the J gene TRBJ2-3; D unclear. The CDR3 runs 13 residues. Trimming removed 2 bases at V and 4 bases at J, with 7 bases between. The CDR3 protein is CASSLQTSDTQYF. The CDR3 DNA is TGTGCCAGCAGTTTACAGACCTCAGATACGCAGTATTTT.

The rearrangement links TRBV3-1 (or the pseudogene TRBV3-2) to TRBJ2-4; D may be TRBD1 or TRBD2 (5 bases each). The ends were cut back, 0 bases at V and 0 bases at J, with 18 bases in the middle. This CDR3 contains 19 residues. Germline loops: CDR1 LGHDT, CDR2 YNNKEL (reference sequence). The CDR3 loop reads CASSQDPSGLPVAKNIQYF. DNA of the CDR3: TGTGCCAGCAGCCAAGATCCTTCGGGGCTGCCGGTAGCCAAAAACATTCAGTACTTC.

The V call is TRBV7-3, the J call TRBJ2-3; D is possibly TRBD1 or TRBD2 (6 bases each). Germline V gene lookup returns CDR1 SGHTA and CDR2 FQGTGA. CDR3 length: 16 amino acids. V lost 0 bases and J lost 4, with 14 bases in between. The DNA for the CDR3 is TGTGCCAGCAGCTTAACTGTTGGGGGGCAGGCAGATACGCAGTATTTT. Protein sequence: CASSLTVGGQADTQYF.

V and J are TRBV6-6 and TRBJ2-1, with a weak D call TRBD1 (6 bases). Looked up from germline, CDR1 is MNHNY and CDR2 is SVGAGI (reference sequence). The germline V and J ends were trimmed by 2 bases and 0 bases, with 8 bases remaining between them. This CDR3 region has 15 residues. The CDR3: CASSYQDSSYNEQFF. CDR3 DNA sequence: TGTGCCAGCAGTTACCAGGACAGCTCCTACAATGAGCAGTTCTTC.

The CDR3 protein is CASSLGQGNQPQHF. The CDR3 bases are TGTGCCAGCAGCCTGGGGCAGGGCAATCAGCCCCAGCATTTT. V usage is TRBV13 and J usage is TRBJ1-5; TRBD1 is a possible D gene (5 bases). The ends were cut back, 5 bases at V and 2 bases at J, with 10 bases in the middle. This CDR3 comprises 14 residues. The V gene's germline CDR1 is PRHDT and CDR2 FYEKMQ (reference sequence).

The rearrangement links TRBV2 to TRBJ1-3; 8 bases are a match to TRBD1. The germline V gene has CDR1 SNHLY and CDR2 FYNNEI. With V trimmed by 6 bases and J by 4 bases, 5 bases remained unmatched. This CDR3 has 14 residues. The CDR3 is CASRQTGDGNTIYF. CDR3 bases: TGTGCCAGCAGGCAGACAGGGGACGGAAACACCATATATTTT. Drawing the rest from reference TRBV2 and TRBJ1-3, the complete variable domain is EPEVTQTPSHQVTQMGQEVILRCVPISNHLYFYWYRQILGQKVEFLVSFYNNEISEKSEIFDDQFSVERPDGSNFTLKIRSTKLEDSAMYFCASRQTGDGNTIYFGEGSWLTVV.

In its sample, this clone was seen once. The chain joins TRBV18 to TRBJ2-5, with a possible D match to TRBD1 (5 bases). V was cut by 5 bases and J by 5 bases, with 18 bases left in between. Germline V CDR1 and CDR2: KGHSH, LQKENI. The CDR3 spans 15 residues. The CDR3, as DNA: TGTGCCAGCTCAGGGGCGGTCGTCGGATCGGAGACCCAGTACTTC. It yields the protein CASSGAVVGSETQYF. Full variable domain (outside the CDR3, taken from reference TRBV18 and TRBJ2-5): NAGVMQNPRHLVRRRGQEARLRCSPMKGHSHVYWYRQLPEEGLKFMVYLQKENIIDESGMPKERFSAEFPKEGPSILRIQQVVRGDSAAYFCASSGAVVGSETQYFGPGTRLLVL.

The chain combines TRBV19 with TRBJ1-1, with D perhaps TRBD1 (6 bases). The germline V and J ends were trimmed by 3 bases and 4 bases, with 24 bases remaining between them. Germline-derived CDR1 and CDR2 are LNHDA and SQIVND (reference sequence). The CDR3 sequence is 18 residues long. The CDR3 sequence is CASSIIPDSPLFFTEAFF. Written as DNA, the CDR3 is TGTGCCAGTAGTATTATCCCGGACAGCCCCTTATTCTTCACTGAAGCTTTCTTT.

The chain employs TRBV2 and TRBJ1-2; D is unclear. CDR1 SNHLY and CDR2 FYNNEI come from the germline V gene. The CDR3 extends over 14 amino acids. Between the trimmed V and J ends, which lost 8 bases and 4 bases, there was a span of 17 bases. The CDR3 loop is CASGHGMDFYGYTF. In DNA form, the CDR3 reads TGTGCCAGCGGCCACGGTATGGATTTCTATGGCTACACCTTC.

The rearrangement joins TRBV4-1 to TRBJ2-1; 14 bases match TRBD2. After removal of 5 bases from V and 6 bases from J, the junction contained 6 bases not matched to a gene. Germline CDR1 MGHRA, CDR2 YSYEKL. The CDR3 covers 16 residues. DNA of the CDR3: TGCGCCAGCAGCTCTCATGGGACTAGCGGGAGCAATGAGCAGTTCTTC. It yields the protein CASSSHGTSGSNEQFF.